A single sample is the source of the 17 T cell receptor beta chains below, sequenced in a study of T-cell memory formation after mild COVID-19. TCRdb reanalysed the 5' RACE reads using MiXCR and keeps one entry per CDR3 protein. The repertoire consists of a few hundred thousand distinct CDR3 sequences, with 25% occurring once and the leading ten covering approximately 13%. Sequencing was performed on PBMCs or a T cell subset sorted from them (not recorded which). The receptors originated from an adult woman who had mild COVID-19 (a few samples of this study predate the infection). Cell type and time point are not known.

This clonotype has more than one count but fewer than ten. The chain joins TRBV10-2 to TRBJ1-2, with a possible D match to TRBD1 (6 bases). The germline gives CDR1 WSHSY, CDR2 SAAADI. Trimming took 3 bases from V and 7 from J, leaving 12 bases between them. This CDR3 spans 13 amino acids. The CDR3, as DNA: TGCGCCAGCAGTGATTTGGGGGGCGCTGGCTACACCTTC. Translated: CASSDLGGAGYTF.

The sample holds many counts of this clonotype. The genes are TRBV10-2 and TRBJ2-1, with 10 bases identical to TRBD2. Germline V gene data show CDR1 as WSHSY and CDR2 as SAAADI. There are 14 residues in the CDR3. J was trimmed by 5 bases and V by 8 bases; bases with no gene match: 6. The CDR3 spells CASGTSGANNEQFF. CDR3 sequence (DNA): TGCGCCAGCGGAACTAGCGGGGCCAACAATGAGCAGTTCTTC.

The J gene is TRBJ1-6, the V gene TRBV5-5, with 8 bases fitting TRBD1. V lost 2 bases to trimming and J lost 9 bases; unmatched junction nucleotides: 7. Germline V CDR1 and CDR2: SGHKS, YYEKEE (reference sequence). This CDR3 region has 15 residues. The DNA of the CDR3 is TGTGCCAGCAGCTTTGGGGCAGGGGGCAGTTCACCCCTCCACTTT. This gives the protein CASSFGAGGSSPLHF.

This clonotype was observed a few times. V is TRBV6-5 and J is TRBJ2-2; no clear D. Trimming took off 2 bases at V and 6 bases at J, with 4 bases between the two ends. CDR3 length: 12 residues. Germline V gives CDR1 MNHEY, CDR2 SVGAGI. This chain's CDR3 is CASSYLSGELFF. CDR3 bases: TGTGCCAGCAGTTACCTATCCGGGGAGCTGTTTTTT.

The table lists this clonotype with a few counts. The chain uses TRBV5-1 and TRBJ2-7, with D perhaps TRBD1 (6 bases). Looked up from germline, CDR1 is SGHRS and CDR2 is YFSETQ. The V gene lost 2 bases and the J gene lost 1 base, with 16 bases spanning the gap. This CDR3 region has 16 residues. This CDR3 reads CASSFDGAGVSYEQYF. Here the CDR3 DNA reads TGCGCCAGCAGCTTCGATGGGGCAGGGGTATCCTACGAGCAGTACTTC.

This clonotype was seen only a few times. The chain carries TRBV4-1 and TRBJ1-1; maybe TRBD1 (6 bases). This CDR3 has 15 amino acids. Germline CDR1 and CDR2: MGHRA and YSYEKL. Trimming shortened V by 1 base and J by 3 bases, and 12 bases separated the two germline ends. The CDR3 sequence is CASSQGNGGDTEAFF. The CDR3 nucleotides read TGCGCCAGCAGCCAAGGTAATGGGGGCGACACTGAAGCTTTCTTT.

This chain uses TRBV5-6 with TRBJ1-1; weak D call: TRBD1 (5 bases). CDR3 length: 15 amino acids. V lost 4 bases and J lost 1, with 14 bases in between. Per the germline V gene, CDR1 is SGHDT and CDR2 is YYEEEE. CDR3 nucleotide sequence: TGTGCCAGCAGCCCACTCCCTGACAGGAACACTGAAGCTTTCTTT. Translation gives CASSPLPDRNTEAFF.

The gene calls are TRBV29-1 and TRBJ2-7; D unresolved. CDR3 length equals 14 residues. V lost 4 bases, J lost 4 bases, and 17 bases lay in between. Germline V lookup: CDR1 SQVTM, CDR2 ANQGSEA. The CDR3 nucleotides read TGCAGCGTTGGGTGGGGTGAGAGTTCGTACGAGCAGTACTTC. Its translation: CSVGWGESSYEQYF.

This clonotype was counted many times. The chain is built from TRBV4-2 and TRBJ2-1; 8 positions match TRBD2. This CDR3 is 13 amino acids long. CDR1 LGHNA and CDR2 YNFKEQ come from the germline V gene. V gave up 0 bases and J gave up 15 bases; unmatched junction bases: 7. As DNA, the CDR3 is TGTGCCAGCAGCCAAGATCGGGCGGGGGGACCGTTCTTC. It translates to CASSQDRAGGPFF.

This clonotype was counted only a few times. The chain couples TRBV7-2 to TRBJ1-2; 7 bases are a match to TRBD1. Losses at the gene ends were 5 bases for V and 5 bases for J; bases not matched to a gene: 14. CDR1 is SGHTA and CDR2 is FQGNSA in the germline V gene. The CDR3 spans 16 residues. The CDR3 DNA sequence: TGTGCCAGCAGCCCTCGGACAGGTGGGGGCCCTTATGGCTACACCTTC. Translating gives CASSPRTGGGPYGYTF.

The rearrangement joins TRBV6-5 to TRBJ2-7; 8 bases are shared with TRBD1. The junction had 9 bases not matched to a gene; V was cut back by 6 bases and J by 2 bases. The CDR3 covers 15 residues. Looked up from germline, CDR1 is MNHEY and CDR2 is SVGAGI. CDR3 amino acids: CASSPGQDPTYEQYF. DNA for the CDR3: TGTGCCAGCAGCCCGGGACAGGACCCTACCTACGAGCAGTACTTC.

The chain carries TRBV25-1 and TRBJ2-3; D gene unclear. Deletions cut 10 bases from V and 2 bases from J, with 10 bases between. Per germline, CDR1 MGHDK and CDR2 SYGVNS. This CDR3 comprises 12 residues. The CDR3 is CATRADTDTQYF. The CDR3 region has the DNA TGTGCCACCCGGGCGGACACAGATACGCAGTATTTT.

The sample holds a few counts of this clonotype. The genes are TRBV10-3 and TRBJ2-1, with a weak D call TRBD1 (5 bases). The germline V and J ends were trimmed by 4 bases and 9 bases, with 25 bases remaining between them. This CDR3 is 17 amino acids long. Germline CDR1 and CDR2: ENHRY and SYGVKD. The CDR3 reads CAISGPKSRQGGSEQFF. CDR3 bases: TGTGCCATCAGTGGACCGAAGTCGCGGCAGGGTGGTTCTGAGCAGTTCTTC.

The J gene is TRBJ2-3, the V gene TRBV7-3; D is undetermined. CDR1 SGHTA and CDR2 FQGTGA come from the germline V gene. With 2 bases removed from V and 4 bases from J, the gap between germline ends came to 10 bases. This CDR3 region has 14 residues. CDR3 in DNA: TGTGCCAGCAGCTTACTCACTTACCCAGATACGCAGTATTTT. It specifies CASSLLTYPDTQYF.

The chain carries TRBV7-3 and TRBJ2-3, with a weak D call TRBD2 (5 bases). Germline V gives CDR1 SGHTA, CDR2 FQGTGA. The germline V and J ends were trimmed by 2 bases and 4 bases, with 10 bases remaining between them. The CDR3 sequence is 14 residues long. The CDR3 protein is CASSLPGKADTQYF. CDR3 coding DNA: TGTGCCAGCAGCTTACCCGGGAAAGCAGATACGCAGTATTTT.

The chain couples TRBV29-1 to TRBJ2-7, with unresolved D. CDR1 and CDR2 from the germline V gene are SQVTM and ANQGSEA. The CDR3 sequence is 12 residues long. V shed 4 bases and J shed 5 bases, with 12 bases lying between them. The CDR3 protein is CSVGQSKDEQYF. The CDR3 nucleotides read TGCAGCGTTGGACAATCGAAGGACGAGCAGTACTTC.

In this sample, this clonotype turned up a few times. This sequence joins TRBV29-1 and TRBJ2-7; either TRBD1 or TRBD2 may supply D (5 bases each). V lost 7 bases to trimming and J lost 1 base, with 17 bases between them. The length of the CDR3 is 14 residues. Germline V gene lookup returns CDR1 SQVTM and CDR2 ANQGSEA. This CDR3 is CSGGAGTASYEQYF. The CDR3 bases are TGCAGCGGAGGAGCCGGGACGGCATCCTACGAGCAGTACTTC.